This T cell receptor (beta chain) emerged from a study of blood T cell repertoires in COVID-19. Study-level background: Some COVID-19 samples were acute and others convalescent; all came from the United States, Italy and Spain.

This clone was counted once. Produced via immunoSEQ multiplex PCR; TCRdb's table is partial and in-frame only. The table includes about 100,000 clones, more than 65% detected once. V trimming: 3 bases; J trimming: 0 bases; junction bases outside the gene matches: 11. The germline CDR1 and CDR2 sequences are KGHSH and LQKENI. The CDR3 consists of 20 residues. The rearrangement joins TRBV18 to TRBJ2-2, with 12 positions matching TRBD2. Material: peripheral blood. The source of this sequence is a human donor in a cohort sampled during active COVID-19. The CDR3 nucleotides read TGTGCCAGCTCACCGAAAATTCAACTAGCGGGAGGAACGAACACCGGGGAGCTGTTTTTT. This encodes CASSPKIQLAGGTNTGELFF.